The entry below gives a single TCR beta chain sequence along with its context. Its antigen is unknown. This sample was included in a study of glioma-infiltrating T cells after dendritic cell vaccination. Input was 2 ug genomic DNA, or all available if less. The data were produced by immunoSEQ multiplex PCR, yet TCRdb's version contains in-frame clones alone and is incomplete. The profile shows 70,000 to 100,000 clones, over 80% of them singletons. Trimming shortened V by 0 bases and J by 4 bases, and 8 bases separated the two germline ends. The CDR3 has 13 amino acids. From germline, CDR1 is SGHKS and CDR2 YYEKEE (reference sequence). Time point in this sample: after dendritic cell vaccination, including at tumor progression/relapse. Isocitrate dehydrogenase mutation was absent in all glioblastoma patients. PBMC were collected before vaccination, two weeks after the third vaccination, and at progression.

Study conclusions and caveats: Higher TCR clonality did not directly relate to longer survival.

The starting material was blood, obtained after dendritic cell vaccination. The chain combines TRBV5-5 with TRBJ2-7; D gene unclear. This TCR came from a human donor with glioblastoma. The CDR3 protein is CASSLAGQYEQYF. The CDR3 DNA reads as TGTGCCAGCAGCTTGGCTGGGCAGTACGAGCAGTACTTC.